Listed here are 21 T cell receptor beta chains from one sample, sequenced in a study of technical replicates of blood from several donors. TCRdb's copy holds only in-frame clones and misses some; the assay was immunoSEQ multiplex PCR. The table has over 50,000 clones, about 96% seen once. The sequencing input was T cells isolated from PBMCs. The receptors stem from a human donor in good health.

CDR3 sequence (DNA): TGTGCCAGCAGGAGGGGGTTTTCCCGGACTCTTAGAGATACGCAGTATTTT. Translated: CASRRGFSRTLRDTQYF. The chain links TRBV21-1 to TRBJ2-3; the table's D gene call, TRBD1, was not cross checked with the DNA. TRBV21-1 is reported as a pseudogene. The CDR3 spans 17 residues.

This clone was observed a single time. This chain links TRBV11-3 with TRBJ1-3; D is ambiguous. This CDR3 is 15 amino acids long. In germline, CDR1 is SGHNT, CDR2 YENEEA. Trimming stripped 1 base from V and 0 bases from J, with 7 bases between. CDR3 in amino acids: CASSLVTDSGNTIYF. The DNA of the CDR3 is TGTGCCAGCAGCTTAGTTACAGACTCTGGAAACACCATATATTTT.

This rearrangement joins TRBV28 to TRBJ2-2; D is perhaps TRBD2 (6 bases). CDR3 length: 15 amino acids. V was cut by 7 bases and J by 2 bases, with 14 bases left in between. Germline-derived CDR1 and CDR2 are MDHEN and SYDVKM. Here the CDR3 DNA reads TGTGCCAGCACGGAAATAGCGGAAAACACCGGGGAGCTGTTTTTT. Its translation is CASTEIAENTGELFF.

Only one count was recorded for this clone. The chain employs TRBV7-8 and TRBJ1-2; the D gene is possibly TRBD1 (5 bases). Germline assignment: CDR1 SGHVS and CDR2 FQNEAQ. This CDR3 region has 17 residues. Trimming removed 1 base at V and 2 bases at J, with 17 bases between. CDR3 loop: CASSLDQGEGKNYGYTF. In DNA, the CDR3 is TGTGCCAGCAGCTTAGATCAAGGGGAGGGGAAGAACTATGGCTACACCTTC.

The chain joins TRBV10-1 to TRBJ2-1; TRBD1 aligns across 7 bases. The CDR3 loop spans 13 amino acids. Trimming removed 3 bases from V and 7 bases from J; junction bases left unmatched: 3. The V gene's germline CDR1 is WNHNN and CDR2 SYGVQD (reference sequence). In nucleotides, the CDR3 is TGCGCCAGCAGTGAAACAGGGGTAAATGAGCAGTTCTTC. Its translation: CASSETGVNEQFF.

This chain links TRBV29-1 with TRBJ2-7; 7 positions match TRBD1. Germline V gene lookup returns CDR1 SQVTM and CDR2 ANQGSEA. After removal of 3 bases from V and 4 bases from J, the junction contained 6 bases not matched to a gene. The length of the CDR3 is 13 residues. The CDR3 here is CSVELGGLYEQYF. CDR3 nucleotides: TGCAGCGTTGAGCTAGGGGGCCTGTACGAGCAGTACTTC.

CDR3 region: CASTRFGLQKLFF. CDR3 coding DNA: TGTGCCAGCACTCGTTTTGGGCTTCAAAAACTGTTTTTT. The V call is TRBV2, the J call TRBJ1-4, with D hard to call. The CDR3 is made up of 13 amino acids. Looked up from germline, CDR1 is SNHLY and CDR2 is FYNNEI. The V end was cut by 7 bases, the J end by 9 bases, with 15 bases between.

The chain links TRBV18 to TRBJ2-7, with unresolved D. The CDR3 covers 15 residues. Trimming left V 2 bases short and J 6 bases short, with 17 bases between. Germline loops: CDR1 KGHSH, CDR2 LQKENI. The CDR3 loop reads CASSPEVGELSEQYF. The CDR3 nucleotides are TGTGCCAGCTCACCAGAGGTCGGAGAACTCTCCGAGCAGTACTTC.

The chain recombines TRBV4-1 with TRBJ1-5; TRBD1 is a possible D gene (5 bases). Germline-derived CDR1 and CDR2 are MGHRA and YSYEKL. V was pared by 4 bases and J by 6 bases, with 10 bases between. The CDR3 has 13 amino acids. The CDR3 nucleotides read TGCGCCAGCAGCCCACTTGGGGCTCAGCCCCAGCATTTT. Translating it yields CASSPLGAQPQHF.

The chain links TRBV7-3 to TRBJ1-6, with D possibly matching TRBD1 (5 bases). The CDR3 extends over 13 amino acids. Trimming left V 2 bases short and J 6 bases short, with 5 bases between. Germline V gives CDR1 SGHTA, CDR2 FQGTGA. DNA for the CDR3: TGTGCCAGCAGCTTACAGGGTAATTCACCCCTCCACTTT. It yields the protein CASSLQGNSPLHF.

The chain carries TRBV10-3 and TRBJ2-2, with D possibly TRBD2 on 6 matching bases. Germline-derived CDR1 and CDR2 are ENHRY and SYGVKD. The CDR3 extends over 14 amino acids. V was pared by 4 bases and J by 1 base, with 7 bases between. This CDR3 reads CAISGRGNTGELFF. For the CDR3, the DNA is TGTGCCATCAGTGGGAGGGGGAACACCGGGGAGCTGTTTTTT.

The chain uses TRBV7-6 and TRBJ1-2, with 8 bases matching TRBD1. CDR1 and CDR2 (germline): SGHVS, FNYEAQ. Trimming took 4 bases from V and 4 from J; bases not matched to a gene: 2. The CDR3 contains 13 residues. The CDR3 protein is CASSSTGGYGYTF. The CDR3 bases are TGTGCCAGCAGCTCCACAGGGGGCTATGGCTACACCTTC.

This clone was seen only a few times. The chain employs TRBV9 and TRBJ2-7; D unresolved. This CDR3 spans 14 amino acids. V shed 2 bases and J shed 0 bases, with 9 bases lying between them. Per the germline V gene, CDR1 is SGDLS and CDR2 is YYNGEE. CDR3 residues: CASSVSRSSYEQYF. As DNA, the CDR3 is TGTGCCAGCAGCGTTTCTAGAAGCTCCTACGAGCAGTACTTC.

The chain couples TRBV27 to TRBJ2-1; the D gene is possibly TRBD2 (5 bases). V shed 10 bases and J shed 0 bases, with 16 bases lying between them. CDR1 is MNHEY, CDR2 SMNVEV, per germline (reference sequence). There are 15 residues in the CDR3. DNA of the CDR3: TGTGCCACCGGGAAAGGAGTTATCTCCTACAATGAGCAGTTCTTC. Translating gives CATGKGVISYNEQFF.

The chain recombines TRBV7-6 with TRBJ2-1; D is uncertain. V lost 1 base, J lost 5 bases, and 6 bases lay in between. The length of the CDR3 is 13 residues. Germline-derived CDR1 and CDR2 are SGHVS and FNYEAQ. Written as DNA, the CDR3 is TGTGCCAGCAGCTTAGGCGAGGACAATGAGCAGTTCTTC. Amino acid sequence: CASSLGEDNEQFF. Drawing the rest from reference TRBV7-6 and TRBJ2-1, the complete variable domain is GAGVSQSPRYKVTKRGQDVALRCDPISGHVSLYWYRQALGQGPEFLTYFNYEAQQDKSGLPNDRFSAERPEGSISTLTIQRTEQRDSAMYRCASSLGEDNEQFFGPGTRLTVL.

The V gene is TRBV14, the J gene TRBJ2-7; possibly TRBD2 for D (5 bases). V gave up 1 base and J gave up 3 bases, with 16 bases separating them. The CDR3 totals 16 residues. Germline V CDR1 and CDR2: SGHDN, FVKESK. Here the CDR3 reads CASSQAPQRMLYEQYF. CDR3 nucleotides: TGTGCCAGCAGCCAAGCCCCCCAGCGGATGCTCTACGAGCAGTACTTC.

V is TRBV5-1 and J is TRBJ1-4; D ambiguous. The CDR3 is 15 residues long. V lost 0 bases and J lost 0, with 6 bases in between. Germline V gene sequence: CDR1 SGHRS, CDR2 YFSETQ. The CDR3 sequence is CASSLALATNEKLFF. CDR3 sequence (DNA): TGCGCCAGCAGCTTGGCTCTCGCAACTAATGAAAAACTGTTTTTT.

This clone was counted once. The chain carries TRBV11-3 and TRBJ2-5; no clear D. Looked up from germline, CDR1 is SGHNT and CDR2 is YENEEA. This CDR3 has 13 residues. Trimming removed 5 bases from V and 3 bases from J, with 10 bases in between. The CDR3 DNA reads TGTGCCAGCAGCACCGGTCCGAAAGAGACCCAGTACTTC. Translating gives CASSTGPKETQYF.

This chain connects TRBV27 to TRBJ2-7; 11 bases map to TRBD2. Germline CDR1 and CDR2: MNHEY and SMNVEV (reference sequence). V lost 10 bases and J lost 4; bases outside the gene matches: 6. There are 13 residues in the CDR3. For the CDR3, the DNA is TGTGCCACCCAACTAGCGGGAGCATACGAGCAGTACTTC. It is translated as CATQLAGAYEQYF.

The chain recombines TRBV5-4 with TRBJ2-7; tentative D call: TRBD2 (6 bases). Per germline, CDR1 SGHNT and CDR2 YYREEE (reference sequence). This CDR3 is 14 amino acids long. With 1 base removed from V and 6 bases from J, the gap between germline ends came to 14 bases. CDR3 DNA sequence: TGTGCCAGCAGCTTGTACGGGAGCTTCCTCGAGCAGTACTTC. As protein: CASSLYGSFLEQYF.

The chain carries TRBV5-6 and TRBJ2-7; the D gene is possibly TRBD1 (5 bases). Per the germline V gene, CDR1 is SGHDT and CDR2 is YYEEEE. The CDR3 runs 15 residues. The germline V and J ends were trimmed by 7 bases and 2 bases, with 19 bases remaining between them. The CDR3 loop is CASRFQAGRTYEQYF. For the CDR3, the DNA is TGTGCCAGCCGATTCCAGGCAGGGCGTACCTACGAGCAGTACTTC. Supplemented by reference TRBV5-6 and TRBJ2-7, the full variable domain reads DAGVTQSPTHLIKTRGQQVTLRCSPKSGHDTVSWYQQALGQGPQFIFQYYEEEERQRGNFPDRFSGHQFPNYSSELNVNALLLGDSALYLCASRFQAGRTYEQYFGPGTRLTVT.